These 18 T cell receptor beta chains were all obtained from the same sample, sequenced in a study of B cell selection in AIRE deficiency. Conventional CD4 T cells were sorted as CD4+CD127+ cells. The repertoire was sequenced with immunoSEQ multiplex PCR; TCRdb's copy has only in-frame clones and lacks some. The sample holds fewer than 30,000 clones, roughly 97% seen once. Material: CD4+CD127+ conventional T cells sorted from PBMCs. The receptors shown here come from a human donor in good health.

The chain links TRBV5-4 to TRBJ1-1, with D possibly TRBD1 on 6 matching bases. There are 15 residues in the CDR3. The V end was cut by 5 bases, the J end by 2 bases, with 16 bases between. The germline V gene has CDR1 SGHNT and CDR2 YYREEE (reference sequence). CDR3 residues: CASRKSGGSNTEAFF. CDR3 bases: TGTGCCAGCAGGAAAAGCGGGGGCAGCAACACTGAAGCTTTCTTT.

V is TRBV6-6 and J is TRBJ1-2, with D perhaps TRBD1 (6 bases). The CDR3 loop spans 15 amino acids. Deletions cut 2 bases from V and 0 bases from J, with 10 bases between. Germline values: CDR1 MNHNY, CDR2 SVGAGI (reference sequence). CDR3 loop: CASSYGDNTNYGYTF. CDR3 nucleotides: TGTGCCAGCAGTTACGGGGACAATACTAACTATGGCTACACCTTC.

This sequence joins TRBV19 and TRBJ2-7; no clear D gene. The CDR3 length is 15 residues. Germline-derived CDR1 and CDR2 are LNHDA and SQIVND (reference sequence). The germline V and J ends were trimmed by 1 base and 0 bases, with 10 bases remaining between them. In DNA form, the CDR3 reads TGTGCCAGTAGTATAGTTGCGTTTGGCTCCTACGAGCAGTACTTC. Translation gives CASSIVAFGSYEQYF.

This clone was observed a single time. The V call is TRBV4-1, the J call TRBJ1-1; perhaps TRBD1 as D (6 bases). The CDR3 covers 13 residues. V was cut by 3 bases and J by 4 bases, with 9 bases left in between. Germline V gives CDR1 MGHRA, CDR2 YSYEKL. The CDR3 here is CASSQPGATEAFF. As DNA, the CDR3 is TGCGCCAGCAGCCAGCCAGGGGCCACTGAAGCTTTCTTT.

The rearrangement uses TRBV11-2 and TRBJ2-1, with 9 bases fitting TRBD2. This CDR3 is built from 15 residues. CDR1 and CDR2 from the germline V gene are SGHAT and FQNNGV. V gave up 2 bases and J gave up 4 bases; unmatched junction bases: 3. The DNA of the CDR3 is TGTGCCAGCAGCTTACAACTAGCGGGTTACAATGAGCAGTTCTTC. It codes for CASSLQLAGYNEQFF.

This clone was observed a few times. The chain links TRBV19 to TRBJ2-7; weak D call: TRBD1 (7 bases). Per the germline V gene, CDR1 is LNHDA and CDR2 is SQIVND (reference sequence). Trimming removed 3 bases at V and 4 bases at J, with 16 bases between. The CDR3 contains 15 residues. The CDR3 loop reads CASSIVQGGLYEQYF. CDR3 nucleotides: TGTGCCAGTAGTATTGTCCAGGGGGGACTTTACGAGCAGTACTTC. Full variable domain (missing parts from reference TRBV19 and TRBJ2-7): DGGITQSPKYLFRKEGQNVTLSCEQNLNHDAMYWYRQDPGQGLRLIYYSQIVNDFQKGDIAEGYSVSREKKESFPLTVTSAQKNPTAFYLCASSIVQGGLYEQYFGPGTRLTVT.

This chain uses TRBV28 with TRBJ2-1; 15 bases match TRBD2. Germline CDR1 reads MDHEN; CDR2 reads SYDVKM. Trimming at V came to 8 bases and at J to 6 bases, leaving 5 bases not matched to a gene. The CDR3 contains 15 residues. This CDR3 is CASEGLAGGSNEQFF. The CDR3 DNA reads TGTGCCAGCGAGGGACTAGCGGGAGGCTCCAATGAGCAGTTCTTC.

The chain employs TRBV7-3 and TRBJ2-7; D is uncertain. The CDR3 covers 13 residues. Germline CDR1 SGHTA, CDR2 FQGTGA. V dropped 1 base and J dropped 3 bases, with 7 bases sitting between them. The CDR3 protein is CASSLNPGYEQYF. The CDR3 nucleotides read TGTGCCAGCAGCTTAAATCCTGGCTACGAGCAGTACTTC. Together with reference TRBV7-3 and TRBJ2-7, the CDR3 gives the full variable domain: GAGVSQTPSNKVTEKGKYVELRCDPISGHTALYWYRQSLGQGPEFLIYFQGTGAADDSGLPNDRFFAVRPEGSVSTLKIQRTERGDSAVYLCASSLNPGYEQYFGPGTRLTVT.

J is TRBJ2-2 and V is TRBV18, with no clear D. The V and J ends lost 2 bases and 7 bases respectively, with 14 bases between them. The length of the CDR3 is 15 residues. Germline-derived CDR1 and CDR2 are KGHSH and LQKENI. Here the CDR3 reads CASSPIADPIGELFF. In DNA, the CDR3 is TGTGCCAGCTCACCAATCGCCGACCCTATCGGGGAGCTGTTTTTT.

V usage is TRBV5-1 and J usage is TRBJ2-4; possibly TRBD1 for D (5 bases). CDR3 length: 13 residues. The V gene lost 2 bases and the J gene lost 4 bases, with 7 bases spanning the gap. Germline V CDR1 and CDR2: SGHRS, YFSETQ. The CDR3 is CASSLDSKNIQYF. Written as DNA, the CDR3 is TGCGCCAGCAGCTTAGACAGTAAAAACATTCAGTACTTC.

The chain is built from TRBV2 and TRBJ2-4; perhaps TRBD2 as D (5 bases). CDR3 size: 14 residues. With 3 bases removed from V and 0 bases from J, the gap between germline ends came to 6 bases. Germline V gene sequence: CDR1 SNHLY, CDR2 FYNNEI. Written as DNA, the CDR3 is TGTGCCAGCAGTGAGACTAAAGCCAAAAACATTCAGTACTTC. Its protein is CASSETKAKNIQYF. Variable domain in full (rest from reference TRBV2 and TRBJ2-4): EPEVTQTPSHQVTQMGQEVILRCVPISNHLYFYWYRQILGQKVEFLVSFYNNEISEKSEIFDDQFSVERPDGSNFTLKIRSTKLEDSAMYFCASSETKAKNIQYFGAGTRLSVL.

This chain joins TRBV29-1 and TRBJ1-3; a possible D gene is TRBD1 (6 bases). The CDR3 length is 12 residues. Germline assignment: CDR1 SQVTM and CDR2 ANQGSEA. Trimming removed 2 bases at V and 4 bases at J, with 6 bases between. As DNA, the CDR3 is TGCAGCGTTGAAACAGGGGGAAACACCATATATTTT. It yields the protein CSVETGGNTIYF. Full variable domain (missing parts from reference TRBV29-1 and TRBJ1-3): SAVISQKPSRDICQRGTSLTIQCQVDSQVTMMFWYRQQPGQSLTLIATANQGSEATYESGFVIDKFPISRPNLTFSTLTVSNMSPEDSSIYLCSVETGGNTIYFGEGSWLTVV.

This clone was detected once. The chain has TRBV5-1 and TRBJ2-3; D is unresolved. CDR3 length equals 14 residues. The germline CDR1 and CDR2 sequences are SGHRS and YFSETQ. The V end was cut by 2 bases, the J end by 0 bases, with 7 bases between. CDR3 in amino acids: CASSLSRSTDTQYF. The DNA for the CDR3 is TGCGCCAGCAGCTTATCTAGGAGCACAGATACGCAGTATTTT.

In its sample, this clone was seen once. For the CDR3, the DNA is TGTGCCATCAGTGAGTATGGACCTGGAAACACCATATATTTT. It yields the protein CAISEYGPGNTIYF. The V call is TRBV10-3, the J call TRBJ1-3; D uncertain. Germline values: CDR1 ENHRY, CDR2 SYGVKD. The CDR3 runs to 14 residues. Trimming cost V 1 base and J 2 bases, with 6 bases left between them.

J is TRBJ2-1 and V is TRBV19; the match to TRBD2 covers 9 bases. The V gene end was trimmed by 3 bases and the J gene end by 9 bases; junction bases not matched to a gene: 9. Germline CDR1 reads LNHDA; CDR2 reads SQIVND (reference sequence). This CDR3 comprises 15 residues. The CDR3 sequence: CASSMVVAGVAEQFF. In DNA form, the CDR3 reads TGTGCCAGTAGTATGGTAGTAGCGGGAGTAGCTGAGCAGTTCTTC.

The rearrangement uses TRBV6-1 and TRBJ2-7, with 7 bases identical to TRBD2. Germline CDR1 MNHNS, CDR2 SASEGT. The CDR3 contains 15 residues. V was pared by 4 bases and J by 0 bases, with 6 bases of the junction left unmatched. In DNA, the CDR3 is TGTGCCAGCAGTGGGGAATGGACTAGCTCCTACGAGCAGTACTTC. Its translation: CASSGEWTSSYEQYF.

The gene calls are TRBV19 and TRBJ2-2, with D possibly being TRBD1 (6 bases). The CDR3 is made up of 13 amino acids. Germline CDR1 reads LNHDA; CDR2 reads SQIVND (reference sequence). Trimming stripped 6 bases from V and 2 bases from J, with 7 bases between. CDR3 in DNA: TGTGCCAGTAGAGGGGGTAACACCGGGGAGCTGTTTTTT. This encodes CASRGGNTGELFF.

In DNA, the CDR3 is TGCGCCAGCAGCAGTGGAGTGCGGGGGTCCTACAATGAGCAGTTCTTC. Amino acids: CASSSGVRGSYNEQFF. The J gene is TRBJ2-1, the V gene TRBV5-1, with 7 nucleotides matching TRBD2. The ends lost 4 bases at V and 1 base at J; junction bases unmatched: 8. The CDR3 contains 16 residues. Germline V gene sequence: CDR1 SGHRS, CDR2 YFSETQ.